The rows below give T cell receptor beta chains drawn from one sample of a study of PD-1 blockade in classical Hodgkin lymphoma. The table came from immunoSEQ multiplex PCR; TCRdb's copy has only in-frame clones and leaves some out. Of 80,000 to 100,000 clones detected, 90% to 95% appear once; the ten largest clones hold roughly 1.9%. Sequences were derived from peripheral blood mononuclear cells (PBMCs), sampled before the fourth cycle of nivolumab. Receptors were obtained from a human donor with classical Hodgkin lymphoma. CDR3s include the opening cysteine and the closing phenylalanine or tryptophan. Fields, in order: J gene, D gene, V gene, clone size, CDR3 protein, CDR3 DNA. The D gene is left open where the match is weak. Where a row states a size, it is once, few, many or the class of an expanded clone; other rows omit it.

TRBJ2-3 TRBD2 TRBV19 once CASSTGLEITDTQYF TGTGCCAGTAGTACGGGACTAGAGATCACAGATACGCAGTATTTT
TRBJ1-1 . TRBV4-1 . CASSQEGWGDRAFF TGCGCCAGCAGCCAAGAGGGGTGGGGGGACCGAGCTTTCTTT
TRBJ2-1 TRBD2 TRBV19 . CASSPSGNSYNEQFF TGTGCCAGTAGCCCGAGCGGGAATTCCTACAATGAGCAGTTCTTC
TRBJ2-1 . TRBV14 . CASSQVGAYNEQFF TGTGCCAGCAGCCAAGTGGGGGCGTACAATGAGCAGTTCTTC
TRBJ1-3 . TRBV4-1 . CASSQRGAVSGNTIYF TGCGCCAGCAGCCAGAGGGGGGCAGTCTCTGGAAACACCATATATTTT
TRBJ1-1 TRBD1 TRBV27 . CASSLQGTSASFTTNTEAFF TGTGCCAGCAGCCTACAGGGGACCAGCGCGTCATTCACGACGAACACTGAAGCTTTCTTT
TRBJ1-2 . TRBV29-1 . CSVGEGTAGLYGYTF TGCAGCGTTGGGGAAGGGACGGCGGGACTCTATGGCTACACCTTC
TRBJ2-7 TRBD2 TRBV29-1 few CSAQGGRAAEQYF TGCAGCGCCCAAGGAGGGAGGGCCGCCGAGCAGTACTTC
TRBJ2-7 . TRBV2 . CASSVRYEQYF TGTGCCAGCAGTGTCCGCTACGAGCAGTACTTC
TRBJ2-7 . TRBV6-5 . CASSFSVDSGYEQYF TGTGCCAGCAGTTTTTCCGTGGACAGTGGCTACGAGCAGTACTTC
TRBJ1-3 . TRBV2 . CASSEAGLGNTIYF TGTGCCAGCAGTGAAGCGGGGTTGGGGAACACCATATATTTT
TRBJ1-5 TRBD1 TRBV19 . CATTWTGNAQPQHF TGTGCCACCACCTGGACAGGGAACGCTCAGCCCCAGCATTTT
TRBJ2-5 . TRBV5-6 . CASSLVPTGVQETQYF TGTGCCAGCAGCTTGGTTCCGACGGGGGTCCAAGAGACCCAGTACTTC
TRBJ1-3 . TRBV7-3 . CASSLMGTSGNTIYF TGTGCCAGCAGCTTAATGGGGACGTCTGGAAACACCATATATTTT
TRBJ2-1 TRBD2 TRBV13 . CASSFSGSDIIFRFF TGTGCCAGCAGCTTCAGCGGGAGTGATATTATCTTCCGGTTCTTC
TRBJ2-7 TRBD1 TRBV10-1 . CASSEGQGAYYEQYF TGCGCCAGCAGTGAGGGACAGGGAGCGTACTACGAGCAGTACTTC
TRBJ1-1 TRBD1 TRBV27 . CASSRQFTGQTFMNTEAFF TGTGCCAGCAGCCGTCAATTTACGGGACAGACATTTATGAACACTGAAGCTTTCTTT
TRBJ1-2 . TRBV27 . CASSIGGGLYGYTF TGTGCCAGCAGTATAGGGGGGGGCCTCTATGGCTACACCTTC
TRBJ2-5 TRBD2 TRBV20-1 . CSAKRGETQYF TGCAGTGCTAAGCGGGGCGAGACCCAGTACTTC
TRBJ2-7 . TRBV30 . CAWDRDKTPLSGYEQYF TGTGCCTGGGACCGGGACAAAACCCCTCTGTCTGGATACGAGCAGTACTTC
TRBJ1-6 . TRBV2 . CASSVKLGNSPLHF TGTGCCAGCAGTGTTAAGCTTGGTAATTCACCCCTCCACTTT
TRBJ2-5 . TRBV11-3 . CASSSGRRYQETQYF TGTGCCAGCAGCTCCGGACGGAGGTACCAAGAGACCCAGTACTTC
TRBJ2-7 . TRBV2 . CASSEGGGSSYEQYF TGTGCCAGCAGTGAAGGGGGGGGCAGCTCCTACGAGCAGTACTTC
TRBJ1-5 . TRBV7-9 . CASSSQRGRWDQPQHF TGTGCCAGCAGCTCCCAGAGAGGTCGGTGGGATCAGCCCCAGCATTTT
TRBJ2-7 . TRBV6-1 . CASSERRDEQYF TGTGCCAGCAGTGAACGAAGGGACGAGCAGTACTTC